The TCR beta chain under discussion was sequenced for a study of OX40 agonist ivuxolimab in advanced cancers. The wider study: Participants averaged about 66 years of age (range roughly 23 to 85) and were 82.7% male. Partial responses were recorded for three patients, including one with hepatocellular carcinoma and two with cutaneous melanoma. Study results and limitations: On average, a greater number of expanded clones characterised CD8+ T cells relative to CD4+. CD4+ and CD8+ blood T cells expanded clonally by week 6 at 0.1 to 3.0 mg/kg.

Germline CDR1 reads SEHNR; CDR2 reads FQNEAQ (reference sequence). This CDR3 has 18 amino acids. V lost 2 bases and J lost 1; bases outside the gene matches: 11. Using immunoSEQ multiplex PCR, the repertoire was profiled, and TCRdb retains in-frame clones only, with some absent. The sample lists 50,000 or so clones; roughly 88% were seen once. About this clone: Its antigen is not known.

V and J are TRBV7-9 and TRBJ1-3; TRBD1 matches 7 bases. The specimen was CD4+ or CD8+ T cells sorted from blood, collected in a trial of the OX40 agonist ivuxolimab. The sequence came from an adult with an advanced solid tumor such as melanoma, head and neck, liver or kidney cancer. The CDR3 region is CASSLYGRQGSSGNTIYF. The CDR3 DNA reads TGTGCCAGCAGCTTATATGGGCGACAGGGAAGTTCTGGAAACACCATATATTTT.